Listed below are T cell receptor beta chains from one sample, sequenced in a study of control samples from healthy donors and cancer patients. Method: immunoSEQ multiplex PCR; TCRdb's copy keeps in-frame clones and lacks some. The sample records 70,000 to 90,000 clones, 94% being singletons. Material: blood. The receptors originated from a middle-aged woman in good health. CDR3s include the opening cysteine and the closing phenylalanine or tryptophan. Each record gives: J gene, V gene, clone size, CDR3 protein. Some rows have no size entry. The others give once, few or many, or a class for an expanded clone.

TRBJ2-1,TRBV11-2,NA,CASSLGPSDLYNEQFF
TRBJ1-4,TRBV18,NA,CASSLTGGFNEKLFF
TRBJ1-4,TRBV4-1,NA,CASSQDFGGGRNTTNEKLFF
TRBJ2-1,TRBV6-6,NA,CASSLLDVSYNEQFF
TRBJ2-4,TRBV2,NA,CASSPQNIQYF
TRBJ1-4,TRBV5-6,NA,CASSLSREQDEKLFF
TRBJ2-3,TRBV5-1,NA,CASSFVWDSTDTQYF
TRBJ1-5,TRBV11-3,NA,CASSAGTANQPQHF
TRBJ2-7,TRBV2,NA,CASSGVGVGYEQYF
TRBJ1-5,TRBV2,NA,CASLGQVDSNQPQHF
TRBJ2-2,TRBV24-1,NA,CATSDLKPNTGELFF
TRBJ2-7,TRBV19,NA,CASSIMFGYEQYF
TRBJ1-1,TRBV4-3,NA,CASSQDGTEAFF
TRBJ2-7,TRBV30,NA,CAWSVPAGAYSYEQYF
TRBJ2-7,TRBV4-2,few,CASSQGEGSSYEQYF
TRBJ1-1,TRBV5-1,NA,CASSLGMVNTEAFF
TRBJ1-4,TRBV28,NA,CASSGGGNEKLFF
TRBJ1-2,TRBV29-1,NA,CSVDPTGGTYGYTF
TRBJ1-1,TRBV6-5,NA,CASTQVGGNTEAFF
TRBJ1-5,TRBV10-3,NA,CAISGAGEGYNGNQPQHF
TRBJ2-5,TRBV6-5,NA,CASSYGLLGPETQYF
TRBJ2-7,TRBV5-1,NA,CASRWGAGLGSYEQYF
TRBJ2-3,TRBV7-2,NA,CASSLYVAGGSRDTQYF
TRBJ2-3,TRBV29-1,NA,CSVALGATDTQYF
TRBJ2-3,TRBV7-9,NA,CASSGVDTQYF
TRBJ2-3,TRBV28,NA,CARSPRGAGGPDTQYF
TRBJ2-7,TRBV5-1,NA,CASSQTEYEQYF
TRBJ2-1,TRBV7-2,NA,CASSRPGGWQFF
TRBJ2-4,TRBV13,NA,CASSLRGTSGVKNIQYF
TRBJ1-5,TRBV24-1,NA,CATSESTGANQPQHF
TRBJ2-7,TRBV29-1,NA,CSVDGGSSYEQYF
TRBJ1-3,TRBV19,NA,CASRRARTGNTIYF
TRBJ2-3,TRBV30,NA,CAWRRGGTDTQYF
TRBJ1-3,TRBV9,NA,CARPRGTIYF
TRBJ1-1,TRBV18,NA,CASSPTEISTEAFF
TRBJ2-1,TRBV18,NA,CASSPALAGTNEQFF
TRBJ2-1,TRBV27,NA,CASRGLAGGSSYNEQFF
TRBJ2-1,TRBV18,NA,CASSPDRLSYNEQFF
TRBJ2-5,TRBV29-1,NA,CSVEGFSDQETQYF
TRBJ2-1,TRBV7-9,NA,CASSETSNEQFF
TRBJ2-5,TRBV10-3,NA,CAISFGQEQETQYF
TRBJ2-3,TRBV7-9,NA,CASSPALAGGSDTQYF